The 21 T cell receptor beta chains listed next were all sequenced from one sample in a study of T cell changes during pregnancy in multiple sclerosis. Data came from immunoSEQ multiplex PCR; TCRdb stores just in-frame clones and leaves some out. The sample holds 79,000 or so clones; around 94% are singletons and the top ten take 0.21%. This specimen was CD4+ T cells from peripheral blood mononuclear cells, taken before pregnancy. The receptors originated from a female donor with multiple sclerosis, enrolled in a pregnancy study.

The chain combines TRBV6-1 with TRBJ1-2, with D perhaps matching TRBD1 (5 bases). Trimming took 2 bases from V and 2 from J, leaving 6 bases between them. The CDR3 is 13 residues long. CDR1 MNHNS and CDR2 SASEGT come from the germline V gene. Written as DNA, the CDR3 is TGTGCCAGCAGTGAATCAGGGAACTATGGCTACACCTTC. As protein: CASSESGNYGYTF.

The chain couples TRBV28 to TRBJ2-7; 14 bases fit TRBD2. This CDR3 is built from 17 residues. Germline V gives CDR1 MDHEN, CDR2 SYDVKM. V dropped 2 bases and J dropped 2; count of bases not matched to a gene: 5. This CDR3 reads CASSLSRTSGRTYEQYF. The CDR3 DNA reads TGTGCCAGCAGTTTAAGTCGGACTAGCGGGAGGACCTACGAGCAGTACTTC.

This clone has only a few counts. The V call is TRBV10-1, the J call TRBJ1-2, with D maybe TRBD1 (6 bases). The CDR3 runs 12 residues. Trimming took 6 bases from V and 8 from J, leaving 13 bases between them. Germline CDR1 WNHNN, CDR2 SYGVQD (reference sequence). DNA for the CDR3: TGCGCCAGCAGCCGCGACAGGCGGGGCTACACCTTC. Amino acids: CASSRDRRGYTF.

V is TRBV5-1 and J is TRBJ1-1, with a possible D match to TRBD1 (5 bases). The germline V gene encodes CDR1 SGHRS and CDR2 YFSETQ. V dropped 1 base and J dropped 1 base, with 14 bases sitting between them. The CDR3 totals 16 residues. CDR3 DNA: TGCGCCAGCAGCTTGATAGGGGCGGGATCGAACACTGAAGCTTTCTTT. Its translation: CASSLIGAGSNTEAFF.

The table lists this clone with a count of one. The rearrangement uses TRBV7-9 and TRBJ2-7; D may be TRBD1 (7 bases). CDR1 SEHNR and CDR2 FQNEAQ come from the germline V gene (reference sequence). V shed 2 bases and J shed 3 bases, with 11 bases lying between them. This CDR3 has 14 amino acids. The CDR3 nucleotides are TGTGCCAGCAGCTTACAGGGGGGAATCTACGAGCAGTACTTC. This codes for CASSLQGGIYEQYF.

The rearrangement links TRBV19 to TRBJ1-5, with 10 bases aligning to TRBD1. Trimming cost V 3 bases and J 7 bases; bases outside gene matches: 6. The CDR3 covers 15 residues. Germline V lookup: CDR1 LNHDA, CDR2 SQIVND (reference sequence). In nucleotides, the CDR3 is TGTGCCAGTAGTATCCCGGGGACAGGGGTGCAGCCCCAGCATTTT. Its protein product is CASSIPGTGVQPQHF.

V usage is TRBV6-1 and J usage is TRBJ2-2; 9 positions agree with TRBD1. This CDR3 spans 14 amino acids. Germline CDR1 MNHNS, CDR2 SASEGT. V was clipped by 6 bases and J by 4 bases; unmatched bases: 3. CDR3 bases: TGTGCCAGCAGCCGGGACAGGGCCACCGGGGAGCTGTTTTTT. Its protein product is CASSRDRATGELFF.

The V and J genes are TRBV19 and TRBJ2-1; D is unclear. Germline CDR1 LNHDA, CDR2 SQIVND (reference sequence). Deletions cut 3 bases from V and 4 bases from J, with 13 bases between. The CDR3 loop spans 15 amino acids. CDR3 DNA: TGTGCCAGTAGTATCGACTCCTCCTTTTACAATGAGCAGTTCTTC. Translation gives CASSIDSSFYNEQFF. Complete variable domain (other parts from reference TRBV19 and TRBJ2-1): DGGITQSPKYLFRKEGQNVTLSCEQNLNHDAMYWYRQDPGQGLRLIYYSQIVNDFQKGDIAEGYSVSREKKESFPLTVTSAQKNPTAFYLCASSIDSSFYNEQFFGPGTRLTVL.

V is TRBV29-1 and J is TRBJ1-1; D remains ambiguous. The ends were cut back, 4 bases at V and 1 base at J, with 13 bases in the middle. CDR1 is SQVTM and CDR2 is ANQGSEA in the germline V gene. The CDR3 consists of 14 residues. CDR3 nucleotide sequence: TGCAGCGTTGGGCTTCTGGCCCCGAACACTGAAGCTTTCTTT. Amino acid sequence: CSVGLLAPNTEAFF. The whole variable domain, remainder taken from reference TRBV29-1 and TRBJ1-1, is SAVISQKPSRDICQRGTSLTIQCQVDSQVTMMFWYRQQPGQSLTLIATANQGSEATYESGFVIDKFPISRPNLTFSTLTVSNMSPEDSSIYLCSVGLLAPNTEAFFGQGTRLTVV.

The chain has TRBV19 and TRBJ1-5; D unclear. The V end lost 9 bases, the J end lost 2 bases, and 14 bases lay between the germline ends. This CDR3 comprises 14 residues. Germline loops: CDR1 LNHDA, CDR2 SQIVND (reference sequence). The DNA of the CDR3 is TGTGCCAGCTCAGAGTCGGGTGGCAATCAGCCCCAGCATTTT. Its protein product is CASSESGGNQPQHF. The full variable domain, in which reference TRBV19 and TRBJ1-5 provide the parts outside the CDR3, is DGGITQSPKYLFRKEGQNVTLSCEQNLNHDAMYWYRQDPGQGLRLIYYSQIVNDFQKGDIAEGYSVSREKKESFPLTVTSAQKNPTAFYLCASSESGGNQPQHFGDGTRLSIL.

This rearrangement joins TRBV11-2 to TRBJ1-4; possible D gene TRBD1, 5 bases. V shed 2 bases and J shed 4 bases, with 11 bases lying between them. This CDR3 is built from 15 residues. Per the germline V gene, CDR1 is SGHAT and CDR2 is FQNNGV. The CDR3 sequence: CASSLFNQGNEKLFF. In nucleotides, the CDR3 is TGTGCCAGCAGCTTATTTAATCAGGGTAATGAAAAACTGTTTTTT.

The rearrangement uses TRBV19 and TRBJ1-5, with 9 bases aligning to TRBD1. The CDR3 contains 17 residues. The germline V gene encodes CDR1 LNHDA and CDR2 SQIVND (reference sequence). The V gene end was trimmed by 4 bases and the J gene end by 0 bases; junction bases not matched to a gene: 7. The CDR3: CASSRRTGEYSNQPQHF. CDR3 coding DNA: TGTGCCAGTAGTAGGAGGACAGGGGAATATAGCAATCAGCCCCAGCATTTT.

The V gene is TRBV7-2, the J gene TRBJ2-7; 9 positions agree with TRBD2. Germline CDR1 SGHTA, CDR2 FQGNSA. The V segment lost 2 bases and the J segment 4 bases; nucleotides outside the gene matches: 6. This CDR3 contains 15 residues. CDR3 sequence: CASSLSSGLAYEQYF. CDR3 nucleotide sequence: TGTGCCAGCAGCTTAAGTTCGGGACTAGCTTACGAGCAGTACTTC.

This clone was counted a few times. The V and J genes are TRBV5-5 and TRBJ1-2; TRBD1 agrees at 8 bases. The CDR3 totals 14 residues. V shed 3 bases, J shed 7 bases, and the junction held 8 bases outside the gene matches. The germline V gene has CDR1 SGHKS and CDR2 YYEKEE (reference sequence). The CDR3: CASSWGQAVGGYTF. The CDR3 bases are TGTGCCAGCAGCTGGGGACAGGCCGTAGGTGGCTACACCTTC. The whole variable domain, remainder taken from reference TRBV5-5 and TRBJ1-2, is DAGVTQSPTHLIKTRGQQVTLRCSPISGHKSVSWYQQVLGQGPQFIFQYYEKEERGRGNFPDRFSARQFPNYSSELNVNALLLGDSALYLCASSWGQAVGGYTFGSGTRLTVV.

The J gene is TRBJ1-2, the V gene TRBV27; D unclear. In germline, CDR1 is MNHEY, CDR2 SMNVEV (reference sequence). V shed 5 bases and J shed 2 bases, with 12 bases lying between them. This CDR3 region has 14 residues. As DNA, the CDR3 is TGTGCCAGCAGTCGAGCCGGAGGGAACTATGGCTACACCTTC. This codes for CASSRAGGNYGYTF.

The genes are TRBV2 and TRBJ1-2, with TRBD1 matching over 10 bases. Looked up from germline, CDR1 is SNHLY and CDR2 is FYNNEI. The CDR3 is 15 residues long. With 2 bases clipped from V and 8 bases from J, the junction kept 8 bases outside the gene matches. CDR3 region: CASSEIDRGPYGYTF. CDR3 coding DNA: TGTGCCAGCAGTGAAATTGACAGGGGGCCCTACGGCTACACCTTC. The variable domain in full, with the rest retrieved from reference TRBV2 and TRBJ1-2, is EPEVTQTPSHQVTQMGQEVILRCVPISNHLYFYWYRQILGQKVEFLVSFYNNEISEKSEIFDDQFSVERPDGSNFTLKIRSTKLEDSAMYFCASSEIDRGPYGYTFGSGTRLTVV.

This clone was recorded once. V is TRBV9 and J is TRBJ2-2, with no clear D. V was pared by 0 bases and J by 4 bases, with 10 bases between. Germline V CDR1 and CDR2: SGDLS, YYNGEE. The length of the CDR3 is 15 residues. CDR3: CASSVESSPTGELFF. The CDR3 nucleotides read TGTGCCAGCAGCGTAGAGTCGAGTCCCACCGGGGAGCTGTTTTTT.

This sequence joins TRBV9 and TRBJ2-2; 9 positions match TRBD1. The CDR3 runs 18 residues. CDR1 is SGDLS and CDR2 is YYNGEE in the germline V gene. The trim removed 0 bases at V and 0 bases at J, leaving 6 bases unmatched. The CDR3 DNA follows: TGTGCCAGCAGCGTAGAATCCGGGGACAGGGCGAACACCGGGGAGCTGTTTTTT. The encoded protein is CASSVESGDRANTGELFF.

The chain joins TRBV7-2 to TRBJ1-4; a weak D match, TRBD1 (5 bases). Germline lookup yields CDR1 SGHTA and CDR2 FQGNSA. This CDR3 region has 14 residues. V shed 2 bases and J shed 4 bases, with 8 bases lying between them. The CDR3 is CASSLWGVNEKLFF. The CDR3 coding sequence is TGTGCCAGCAGCTTATGGGGGGTTAATGAAAAACTGTTTTTT.

This chain joins TRBV5-6 and TRBJ2-1; D perhaps matches TRBD1 (5 bases). The V end was cut by 5 bases, the J end by 5 bases, with 17 bases between. In germline, CDR1 is SGHDT, CDR2 YYEEEE. This CDR3 is 15 amino acids long. Here the CDR3 reads CASSYRMHRDNEQFF. DNA for the CDR3: TGTGCCAGCAGTTACAGGATGCATAGGGACAATGAGCAGTTCTTC.

V and J are TRBV5-5 and TRBJ2-3; possibly TRBD1 for D (5 bases). This CDR3 spans 14 amino acids. Germline CDR1 SGHKS, CDR2 YYEKEE (reference sequence). V was trimmed by 4 bases and J by 0 bases, leaving 9 bases between them. CDR3 residues: CASSPGRSTDTQYF. Here the CDR3 DNA reads TGTGCCAGCAGCCCAGGGCGGAGCACAGATACGCAGTATTTT.